This T cell receptor (beta chain) was retrieved from a study of blood T cell repertoires in COVID-19. Whole-study context: The United States, Italy and Spain provided the acute and convalescent COVID-19 samples. The cDNA or gDNA used as material had been derived from T cells, B-cell-depleted T cells, or PBMCs.

As originally analysed: The assay estimated nucleated cells by amplifying reference gene primers. TCRdb's table, derived via immunoSEQ multiplex PCR, lists solely in-frame clones and lacks some. V and J calls plus clone size are reproduced from that table; the DNA served to infer D and trimming. The sample lists 120,000 to 150,000 clones; 85% were seen once. The junction had 12 bases not matched to a gene; V was cut back by 5 bases and J by 4 bases. Per germline, CDR1 MNHEY and CDR2 SVGEGT. This CDR3 is built from 17 residues. Sequenced input: peripheral blood. The rearrangement links TRBV6-2 or TRBV6-3 to TRBJ2-1; 9 bases agree with TRBD1. This receptor was taken from a woman aged 40 to 50 with active or convalescent COVID-19. The CDR3 nucleotides read TGTGCCAGCAGTACCGGGTCTGGGACAGGGATTTACAATGAGCAGTTCTTC. This gives the protein CASSTGSGTGIYNEQFF.